The clone carrying this T cell receptor beta chain was counted only a few times. Its matching antigen is unknown. Sequencing used immunoSEQ v3. The table came from immunoSEQ multiplex PCR; TCRdb's copy has only in-frame clones and leaves some out. The sample contains 25,000 to 40,000 clones, 74% of which appear only once. The record originates from a study of TIL therapy for anti-PD-1-resistant metastatic lung cancer. Across the whole study: Progressing patients received lymphodepletion, expanded TIL infusion and IL-2.

Study outcomes and limitations: Patients were highly selected, enriched for treatment-naive, never-smoker and oncogene-addicted cases.

Time point here: pre-treatment sample, taken before nivolumab and TIL therapy. The receptor was isolated from a woman between 25 and 80 years old with non-small cell lung cancer. The specimen was blood, collected at baseline.

In DNA form, the CDR3 reads TGTGCCAGCAGCTGGGGGACAGCCTATGGCTACACCTTC. Its protein product is CASSWGTAYGYTF. This sequence joins TRBV5-4 and TRBJ1-2, with 7 bases identical to TRBD1. From germline, CDR1 is SGHNT and CDR2 YYREEE (reference sequence). The CDR3 totals 13 residues. Trimming at V came to 3 bases and at J to 4 bases, leaving 3 bases not matched to a gene.